This TCR beta chain came from a study of cytomegalovirus exposure and HLA in healthy donors. The germline V and J ends were trimmed by 4 bases and 0 bases, with 4 bases remaining between them. This CDR3 has 12 amino acids. The V gene's germline CDR1 is MGHRA and CDR2 YSYEKL. The study's findings and limits: Cytomegalovirus-associated TCR beta chains were listed, numbering some 150. Later on, a genetic analysis was performed. It linked a missense variant in DCLRE1C with V- and J-gene trimming of TCR beta.

Points on this clone: The antigen remains undetermined.

With 60 Vbeta and 13 Jbeta primers, the PCR was carried out. Produced via immunoSEQ multiplex PCR; TCRdb's table is partial and in-frame only. The sample consists of around 130,000 clones, roughly 85% of them appearing once. Nominally healthy donors provided the samples, though records likely missed some immune exposures. The sequence derives from a boy aged 5-17 years in good health and CMV-seronegative. The sequenced material came from PBMCs. J is TRBJ2-7 and V is TRBV4-1; D not resolved. This chain's CDR3 is CASSPSSYEQYF. The CDR3 bases are TGCGCCAGCAGCCCGAGCTCCTACGAGCAGTACTTC.